This T cell receptor (beta chain) was recorded in a study of blood T cell repertoires in COVID-19. Study summary: There were acute and convalescent COVID-19 samples, and they came from the United States, Italy and Spain. PBMCs, B-cell-depleted T cells, or T cells provided the cDNA or gDNA that made up the material.

Authors' data handling: Scientists estimated how many nucleated cells there were by amplifying reference gene primers. This table comes from immunoSEQ multiplex PCR, and its TCRdb copy is limited to in-frame clones, with some not included. D and trimming were read from the DNA, whereas the V and J calls and clone size are those reported in that table. Among approximately 440,000 clones listed, approximately 88% were seen once. This CDR3 spans 19 amino acids. CDR1 is DFQATT and CDR2 is SNEGSKA in the germline V gene (reference sequence). V shed 3 bases and J 0 bases; nucleotides not matched to a gene: 10.

The sample taken for sequencing was peripheral blood. This receptor was obtained from a woman between 50 and 59 years old with COVID-19, enrolled during active disease. The chain has TRBV20-1 and TRBJ2-3; 15 bases fit TRBD2. The CDR3: CSASDSGLAGGTSTDTQYF. The CDR3 bases are TGCAGTGCTAGTGACTCTGGACTAGCGGGGGGGACTAGCACAGATACGCAGTATTTT.